A selection of T cell receptor beta chains follows, all from one sample in a study of blood T cell repertoires in COVID-19. Measured with immunoSEQ multiplex PCR; TCRdb has only the in-frame clones, and not every one. The sample contains around 150,000 clones, approximately 80% of which appear only once. The sample taken for sequencing was PBMCs or T cells enriched from blood (not recorded which). All receptors come from a man aged 45-60 years who had recovered from COVID-19. Each CDR3 is given with its conserved first and last residue. The order of the fields is J gene, D gene, clone size, V gene, CDR3 DNA, CDR3 protein. The D gene is left open where the match is weak. Part of the rows lack a size; the others show once, few, many or a class for expanded clones.

>TRBJ1-2|TRBD1|.|TRBV28
TGTGCCAGCAGTCCAGGGGGCGCGGCTTCCCCTGGCTACACCTTC
CASSPGGAASPGYTF
>TRBJ2-4|.|.|TRBV7-2
TGTGCCAGCAGCCCCGCCCATACAGGGACCAAAAACATTCAGTACTTC
CASSPAHTGTKNIQYF
>TRBJ2-2|.|.|TRBV9
TGTGCCAGCAGCGTCCGACAGCCCAACACCGGGGAGCTGTTTTTT
CASSVRQPNTGELFF
>TRBJ2-4|.|.|TRBV11-3
TGTGCCAGCAGCGTTACAGGGTCCAACATTCAGTACTTC
CASSVTGSNIQYF
>TRBJ1-5|.|.|TRBV6-1
TGTGCCAGCAGTGGGGGCCCTATTCCGAGTGGCAATCAGCCCCAGCATTTT
CASSGGPIPSGNQPQHF
>TRBJ1-1|.|.|TRBV29-1
TGCAGCACAAAAAAGGGGGACACTGAAGCTTTCTTT
CSTKKGDTEAFF
>TRBJ1-5|TRBD1|.|TRBV9
TGTGCCAGCAGCGAAACAGGGGATCCCAATCAGCCCCAGCATTTT
CASSETGDPNQPQHF
>TRBJ2-7|TRBD2|.|TRBV5-1
TGCGCCAGCAGCACGGGACTAGCGGGAGGAGGCTCCTACGAGCAGTACTTC
CASSTGLAGGGSYEQYF
>TRBJ2-2|.|.|TRBV6-4
TGTGCCAGCAGTTACGGGACCGGGGAGCTGTTTTTT
CASSYGTGELFF
>TRBJ2-3|TRBD1|few|TRBV10-2
TGCGCCAGCAGTGACACGGGACAGACCTTCACAGATACGCAGTATTTT
CASSDTGQTFTDTQYF
>TRBJ2-3|TRBD2|.|TRBV9
TGTGCCAGCAGCGTAGAGGGAGGGGCAGTTACGCAGTATTTT
CASSVEGGAVTQYF
>TRBJ1-2|TRBD1|once|TRBV3-1/TRBV3-2
TGTGCCAGCAGCCAGAGGCAGGGGGCGGTTGATGGCTACACCTTC
CASSQRQGAVDGYTF
>TRBJ2-1|.|.|TRBV25-1
TGTGCCAGCAGTGACGTTCCGTCCAGGGTTGAGCAGTTCTTC
CASSDVPSRVEQFF
>TRBJ1-5|.|.|TRBV6-5
TGTGCCACACGGCAGGGAAGCAATCAGCCCCAGCATTTT
CATRQGSNQPQHF
>TRBJ1-1|.|few|TRBV9
TGTGCCAGCAGCGTAGATCAGAACACTGAAGCTTTCTTT
CASSVDQNTEAFF